This TCR beta chain appears in the sequencing data of a study of response to subunit inactivated influenza vaccine. Study-level results: Authors proposed each seasonal influenza vaccination draws in few new T cells.

In this sample, this clonotype turned up a few times. Its antigen remains unknown. Germline lookup yields CDR1 LGHNA and CDR2 YNFKEQ. CDR3 length: 15 residues. Between the trimmed V and J ends, which lost 0 bases and 3 bases, there was a span of 10 bases. TCRdb processed the RT-PCR reads anew with MiXCR; each CDR3 protein has one entry. The repertoire includes around 750,000 distinct CDR3 sequences, 21% of them detected once, and about a tenth sits in the top ten. This sample comprised PBMCs from blood, obtained more than 4 days after vaccination. This clonotype was sampled from a man aged 45-65 years who received an inactivated influenza vaccine. The chain combines TRBV4-2 with TRBJ2-3; D unresolved. The CDR3, as DNA: TGTGCCAGCAGCCAAGACCGAGCTTATACAGATACGCAGTATTTT. Translated: CASSQDRAYTDTQYF.